Listed here are 20 T cell receptor beta chains from one sample, sequenced in a study of blood T cells in healthy people across ages. Alongside a J-beta primer mix, a sample-barcoded 5' primer served in a second PCR lasting roughly 6 to 11 cycles. TCRdb reprocessed the 5' RACE reads via MiXCR and lists one record per CDR3 protein. This table holds roughly 930,000 distinct CDR3 sequences, roughly 43% found once. Source material: blood. The receptors come from a man younger than 40 in good health.

This clonotype was seen only a few times. The CDR3 DNA sequence: TGTGCCAGCAGCTTAGGAGGCCAAGGAGGCTACACCTTC. The encoded protein is CASSLGGQGGYTF. V usage is TRBV7-9 and J usage is TRBJ1-2; D is ambiguous. Per germline, CDR1 SEHNR and CDR2 FQNEAQ (reference sequence). CDR3 length: 13 amino acids. Trimming shortened V by 1 base and J by 8 bases, and 11 bases separated the two germline ends.

Concerning this clonotype: At one end the junction does not follow the germline gene, possibly because of a read error. The rearrangement links TRBV14 to TRBJ1-2; unclear D gene. The CDR3 length is 12 residues. Germline lookup yields CDR1 SGHDN and CDR2 FVKESK. This chain's CDR3 is CACSQAGTGYTF. The DNA for the CDR3 is TGTGCCTGCAGCCAAGCGGGCACTGGCTACACCTTC.

V is TRBV11-1 and J is TRBJ1-1; 9 bases are a match to TRBD1. CDR1 SGHAT and CDR2 FQDESV come from the germline V gene (reference sequence). The CDR3 is made up of 13 amino acids. The junction had 4 bases not matched to a gene; V was cut back by 4 bases and J by 7 bases. Here the CDR3 DNA reads TGTGCCAGCAGCTGGGGACAGGGTGGTGAAGCTTTCTTT. The encoded protein is CASSWGQGGEAFF.

This clonotype was seen at least ten times. The V call is TRBV11-2, the J call TRBJ2-1, with a tentative D call TRBD1 (6 bases). This CDR3 contains 16 residues. Germline V CDR1 and CDR2: SGHAT, FQNNGV. Trimming removed 4 bases at V and 0 bases at J, with 13 bases between. CDR3 sequence: CASSSGQRLSYNEQFF. For the CDR3, the DNA is TGTGCCAGCAGCTCGGGACAACGCCTCTCCTACAATGAGCAGTTCTTC.

This clonotype showed up many times. CDR3 nucleotides: TGCGCCAGCAGCCAAGGACAGGGGATATACGAGCAGTACTTC. It specifies CASSQGQGIYEQYF. The chain carries TRBV4-3 and TRBJ2-7; 8 bases map to TRBD1. Losses at the gene ends were 1 base for V and 4 bases for J; bases not matched to a gene: 3. The CDR3 is 14 amino acids. Germline values: CDR1 LGHNA, CDR2 YSLEER.

This chain uses TRBV20-1 with TRBJ2-5; TRBD2 matches 10 bases. The CDR3 runs to 14 residues. The germline CDR1 and CDR2 sequences are DFQATT and SNEGSKA (reference sequence). Trimming at V came to 6 bases and at J to 1 base, leaving 5 bases not matched to a gene. CDR3 nucleotide sequence: TGCAGTGCGGGTAGCGGGGGGCCCCAAGAGACCCAGTACTTC. This gives the protein CSAGSGGPQETQYF.

This clonotype was observed a handful of times. The rearrangement uses TRBV18 and TRBJ2-1; 8 bases are a match to TRBD2. V lost 3 bases to trimming and J lost 4 bases; unmatched junction nucleotides: 8. The CDR3 is 16 amino acids. CDR1 is KGHSH and CDR2 is LQKENI in the germline V gene. Here the CDR3 reads CASSPPDSGVYNEQFF. The DNA for the CDR3 is TGTGCCAGCTCACCCCCGGATAGCGGGGTATACAATGAGCAGTTCTTC. Variable domain in full (rest from reference TRBV18 and TRBJ2-1): NAGVMQNPRHLVRRRGQEARLRCSPMKGHSHVYWYRQLPEEGLKFMVYLQKENIIDESGMPKERFSAEFPKEGPSILRIQQVVRGDSAAYFCASSPPDSGVYNEQFFGPGTRLTVL.

This clonotype was recorded many times. The chain joins TRBV7-9 to TRBJ2-7; a weak D match, TRBD1 (6 bases). CDR3 length: 12 residues. V was clipped by 10 bases and J by 3 bases, with 13 bases between them. Per germline, CDR1 SEHNR and CDR2 FQNEAQ (reference sequence). This chain's CDR3 is CATGTPGYEQYF. CDR3 nucleotide sequence: TGTGCCACGGGGACACCGGGCTACGAGCAGTACTTC.

The CDR3 loop reads CATARTTNTGELFF. The CDR3, as DNA: TGTGCCACGGCCCGGACCACCAACACCGGGGAGCTGTTTTTT. The rearrangement links TRBV24-1 to TRBJ2-2, with no clear D. The CDR3 is 14 amino acids. Trimming removed 10 bases at V and 2 bases at J, with 13 bases between. Germline V gene lookup returns CDR1 KGHDR and CDR2 SFDVKD.

The chain is built from TRBV12-3 or TRBV12-4 and TRBJ2-7, with D possibly being TRBD1 (6 bases). The J call may be wrong; the DNA end is better matched by TRBJ2-5. The CDR3 covers 15 residues. The CDR3 sequence: CASSPVGAAFGTQYF. The DNA of the CDR3 is TGTGCCAGCAGTCCTGTGGGGGCGGCCTTCGGGACCCAGTACTTC.

The rearrangement uses TRBV4-1 and TRBJ1-2; 9 bases are shared with TRBD1. V was clipped by 0 bases and J by 8 bases; unmatched bases: 10. CDR3 size: 16 residues. Germline V gives CDR1 MGHRA, CDR2 YSYEKL. Here the CDR3 reads CASSQDRGTGYEGYTF. The CDR3 nucleotides read TGCGCCAGCAGCCAAGATCGTGGGACAGGGTACGAGGGCTACACCTTC.

The table lists this clonotype with a count of one. A much larger clone differs from this one at a single base, so this may be a read error. The gene calls are TRBV3-1 and TRBJ2-5, with a weak D call TRBD1 (7 bases). The length of the CDR3 is 12 residues. With 8 bases removed from V and 11 bases from J, the gap between germline ends came to 18 bases. Germline CDR1 LGHDT, CDR2 YNNKEL (reference sequence). The CDR3 DNA reads as TGTGCCAGCGATCAGGGGGGCAATGAGCAGTACTTC. Protein product: CASDQGGNEQYF.

The count of this clonotype is one. The chain combines TRBV4-1 with TRBJ2-5; D unresolved. From germline, CDR1 is MGHRA and CDR2 YSYEKL. V was trimmed by 0 bases and J by 11 bases, leaving 19 bases between them. The CDR3 consists of 15 residues. This CDR3 is CASSQDGGNYNEQYF. In nucleotides, the CDR3 is TGCGCCAGCAGCCAAGATGGTGGGAACTACAATGAGCAGTACTTC.

The V and J genes are TRBV6-5 and TRBJ2-1; D remains unclear. CDR1 is MNHEY, CDR2 SVGAGI, per germline. There are 15 residues in the CDR3. Trimming stripped 4 bases from V and 5 bases from J, with 15 bases between. This CDR3 is CASSSGQGNHNEQFF. The CDR3 DNA sequence: TGTGCCAGCAGTTCCGGTCAAGGGAATCACAATGAGCAGTTCTTC.

The chain couples TRBV6-5 to TRBJ2-1; 8 bases line up with TRBD1. Per germline, CDR1 MNHEY and CDR2 SVGAGI. V lost 6 bases and J lost 6; bases outside the gene matches: 7. CDR3 length equals 14 residues. The CDR3 coding sequence is TGTGCCAGCAGATATCTGGACAGGGTCAATGAGCAGTTCTTC. Protein sequence: CASRYLDRVNEQFF.

As regards this clonotype: Compared with germline, one end of the junction differs, possibly owing to a read error. This chain connects TRBV4-1 to TRBJ1-6; 7 bases fit TRBD1. Germline lookup yields CDR1 MGHRA and CDR2 YSYEKL. This CDR3 has 16 residues. The CDR3 loop reads CAGSQDDQGGSSPLHF. The CDR3 DNA is TGCGCCGGCAGCCAAGATGACCAGGGGGGAAGTTCACCCCTCCACTTT.

This clonotype was counted between two and nine times. The chain employs TRBV27 and TRBJ2-7; D tentatively reads TRBD1 or TRBD2 (5 bases each). The V gene lost 2 bases and the J gene lost 5 bases, with 13 bases spanning the gap. This CDR3 has 14 amino acids. The germline gives CDR1 MNHEY, CDR2 SMNVEV (reference sequence). This CDR3 is CASSLGPGSHEQYF. In DNA, the CDR3 is TGTGCCAGCAGTTTAGGACCAGGGAGCCACGAGCAGTACTTC.

The rearrangement links TRBV11-2 to TRBJ2-1, with 8 bases identical to TRBD2. The germline V gene has CDR1 SGHAT and CDR2 FQNNGV. The CDR3 runs to 14 residues. J gave up 4 bases and V 2 bases, and 1 base lay outside the gene matches. The chain's CDR3 is CASSLKRGYNEQFF. In DNA form, the CDR3 reads TGTGCCAGCAGCTTAAAGCGGGGGTACAATGAGCAGTTCTTC.

Note on this clonotype: Germline and junction disagree at one end, which may indicate a read error. The chain's CDR3 is CAASRGAATDTQYF. The CDR3 DNA is TGTGCCGCCAGCAGAGGGGCAGCTACAGATACGCAGTATTTT. This chain links TRBV15 with TRBJ2-3, with D tentatively TRBD1 or TRBD2 (5 bases each). The CDR3 is 14 amino acids. Germline CDR1 is LNHNV and CDR2 is YYDKDF (reference sequence).

On this clonotype itself: A read error may produce the germline difference seen at one junction end. The J gene is TRBJ2-1, the V gene TRBV5-6, with a tentative D call TRBD2 (5 bases). Germline V CDR1 and CDR2: SGHDT, YYEEEE. The CDR3 totals 11 residues. The CDR3 protein is CAGSGHNEQFF. For the CDR3, the DNA is TGTGCCGGCAGCGGCCACAATGAGCAGTTCTTC.